One sample yielded the 13 T cell receptor beta chains listed below, sequenced in a study of T cell changes during pregnancy in multiple sclerosis. Repertoires were generated with immunoSEQ multiplex PCR, while TCRdb's copy carries only in-frame clones and drops some. The sample carries around 38,000 clones, roughly 90% recorded once. The material was CD8+ T cells from peripheral blood mononuclear cells, obtained in the third trimester of pregnancy. The receptors here all came from a female donor with multiple sclerosis, enrolled in a pregnancy study.

Regarding this clone: The junction departs from the called germline gene at one end, perhaps through a read error. The chain has TRBV15 and TRBJ2-1; 8 bases fit TRBD1. CDR1 and CDR2 (germline): LNHNV, YYDKDF (reference sequence). This CDR3 contains 16 residues. CDR3 loop: CATSRGRQGAYNEQFF. The CDR3 DNA is TGTGCCACCAGCAGAGGTAGGCAGGGGGCCTATAATGAGCAGTTCTTC.

The chain links TRBV29-1 to TRBJ2-1; 8 bases line up with TRBD2. This CDR3 spans 15 amino acids. The ends lost 2 bases at V and 3 bases at J; junction bases unmatched: 6. Germline lookup yields CDR1 SQVTM and CDR2 ANQGSEA. The CDR3 nucleotides read TGCAGCGTTGAATCCTGGACTAGCAGCTACAATGAGCAGTTCTTC. It is translated as CSVESWTSSYNEQFF.

This clone was counted once. The chain employs TRBV7-9 and TRBJ1-1, with 7 bases that match TRBD1. This CDR3 contains 14 residues. V was pared by 5 bases and J by 1 base, with 4 bases of the junction left unmatched. Germline lookup yields CDR1 SEHNR and CDR2 FQNEAQ (reference sequence). This CDR3 is CASSPRQGNTEAFF. The CDR3 nucleotides read TGTGCCAGCAGCCCCAGACAGGGGAACACTGAAGCTTTCTTT.

V and J are TRBV10-3 and TRBJ1-5; the D is unclear. The V and J ends lost 0 bases and 3 bases respectively, with 15 bases between them. The CDR3 contains 17 residues. Germline V CDR1 and CDR2: ENHRY, SYGVKD. CDR3 protein: CAISESNLPGDNQPQHF. As DNA, the CDR3 is TGTGCCATCAGTGAGTCGAATCTGCCCGGGGACAATCAGCCCCAGCATTTT.

The gene calls are TRBV19 and TRBJ1-2; a weak D match, TRBD1 (6 bases). The CDR3 is 12 amino acids. In germline, CDR1 is LNHDA, CDR2 SQIVND (reference sequence). Trimming stripped 7 bases from V and 4 bases from J, with 10 bases between. The CDR3 sequence is CASTQGSYGYTF. The CDR3 bases are TGTGCCAGTACACAGGGCTCCTATGGCTACACCTTC.

The rearrangement uses TRBV5-1 and TRBJ2-7; D gene unclear. This CDR3 is built from 14 residues. V lost 0 bases and J lost 2, with 9 bases in between. The germline CDR1 and CDR2 sequences are SGHRS and YFSETQ. This CDR3 reads CASSLERPTYEQYF. The CDR3 coding sequence is TGCGCCAGCAGCTTGGAGAGGCCTACCTACGAGCAGTACTTC. The complete variable domain, with remaining parts taken from reference TRBV5-1 and TRBJ2-7, reads KAGVTQTPRYLIKTRGQQVTLSCSPISGHRSVSWYQQTPGQGLQFLFEYFSETQRNKGNFPGRFSGRQFSNSRSEMNVSTLELGDSALYLCASSLERPTYEQYFGPGTRLTVT.

The V and J genes are TRBV10-3 and TRBJ2-3, with D possibly TRBD1 on 6 matching bases. Germline lookup yields CDR1 ENHRY and CDR2 SYGVKD. V lost 7 bases and J lost 0, with 14 bases in between. This CDR3 spans 15 amino acids. CDR3 region: CAITEQGISTDTQYF. Here the CDR3 DNA reads TGTGCCATCACTGAACAGGGTATCAGCACAGATACGCAGTATTTT.

This sequence joins TRBV7-6 and TRBJ2-7; the D is unclear. Germline V gene sequence: CDR1 SGHVS, CDR2 FNYEAQ. V lost 8 bases and J lost 2, with 13 bases in between. The CDR3 consists of 13 residues. The CDR3 DNA follows: TGTGCCAGCTCCCCGGGTTCCGCCTACGAGCAGTACTTC. As protein: CASSPGSAYEQYF.

The CDR3 DNA is TGTGCCAGCAGCAAAGTGGACAGGGATCCCGGGGAGCTGTTTTTT. As protein: CASSKVDRDPGELFF. The gene calls are TRBV21-1 and TRBJ2-2; the table's D gene call, TRBD1, was not cross checked with the DNA. TRBV21-1 is described as a pseudogene. The CDR3 length is 15 residues.

The table lists this clone with a count of one. J is TRBJ2-7 and V is TRBV6-1; TRBD2 aligns across 7 bases. The junction had 8 bases not matched to a gene; V was cut back by 5 bases and J by 4 bases. There are 14 residues in the CDR3. Germline CDR1 and CDR2: MNHNS and SASEGT. CDR3 bases: TGTGCCAGCAGTCGGGGGGAGGGAGGGTACGAGCAGTACTTC. Residues: CASSRGEGGYEQYF.

V gene TRBV7-9 combines with J gene TRBJ2-3; TRBD1 aligns across 7 bases. The germline gives CDR1 SEHNR, CDR2 FQNEAQ (reference sequence). CDR3 length: 14 residues. V lost 7 bases, J lost 5 bases, and 9 bases stayed unmatched. The CDR3 DNA reads as TGTGCCAGCAACGTACAGGGGCCTGGAGATACGCAGTATTTT. The encoded protein is CASNVQGPGDTQYF.

The CDR3 nucleotides are TGTGCCAGCAGCTTATTAGGGGCCACAGATACGCAGTATTTT. Translating it yields CASSLLGATDTQYF. The V call is TRBV7-3, the J call TRBJ2-3, with D perhaps matching TRBD1 (5 bases). There are 14 residues in the CDR3. Looked up from germline, CDR1 is SGHTA and CDR2 is FQGTGA. Deletions cut 2 bases from V and 2 bases from J, with 8 bases between. Looking up the rest from reference TRBV7-3 and TRBJ2-3 gives the full variable domain: GAGVSQTPSNKVTEKGKYVELRCDPISGHTALYWYRQSLGQGPEFLIYFQGTGAADDSGLPNDRFFAVRPEGSVSTLKIQRTERGDSAVYLCASSLLGATDTQYFGPGTRLTVL.

The chain is built from TRBV20-1 and TRBJ2-7; a possible D gene is TRBD2 (5 bases). Germline CDR1 reads DFQATT; CDR2 reads SNEGSKA (reference sequence). The length of the CDR3 is 11 residues. The V end was cut by 5 bases, the J end by 3 bases, with 8 bases between. The CDR3 is CSADEGYEQYF. The CDR3 DNA reads TGCAGTGCTGACGAGGGCTACGAGCAGTACTTC.